The 14 T cell receptor beta chains reported below all come from one sample, sequenced in a study of T cells in Graves' hyperthyroidism and ophthalmopathy. There were TCR beta CDR3 regions amplified from RNA transcripts. Using the HTBI primer set, a first-round RT-PCR was run on the TCR CDR3. In TCRdb, the multiplex PCR reads were re-called with MiXCR into one record per CDR3 protein. The sample comprises 560,000 or so distinct CDR3 sequences, roughly 21% of which are singletons, and over 45% rests with the top ten. Sequences were obtained from blood. The receptors stem from a man aged 35 to 55 with Graves' ophthalmopathy.

A few counts support this clonotype. V and J are TRBV19 and TRBJ1-5, with TRBD1 as a possible D gene (5 bases). The germline gives CDR1 LNHDA, CDR2 SQIVND (reference sequence). V was pared by 5 bases and J by 15 bases, with 20 bases between. The CDR3 runs to 13 residues. The CDR3 spells CASSLQGGARTHF. The CDR3 coding sequence is TGTGCCAGTAGTCTCCAAGGAGGGGCCCGGACGCATTTT.

V and J are TRBV7-3 and TRBJ2-2; 7 bases map to TRBD1. J lost 0 bases, V lost 5 bases, and 6 bases had no gene match. The CDR3 runs to 16 residues. Germline lookup yields CDR1 SGHTA and CDR2 FQGTGA. CDR3 loop: CASSPHGTANTGELFF. The CDR3 DNA reads as TGTGCCAGCAGCCCCCACGGGACAGCGAACACCGGGGAGCTGTTTTTT.

Points on this clonotype: This sequence may be a read error, since a much larger clone differs from it by one base. The chain employs TRBV12-3 or TRBV12-4 and TRBJ2-5; possibly TRBD1 or TRBD2 for D (5 bases each). This CDR3 contains 15 residues. Deletions cut 6 bases from V and 5 bases from J, with 19 bases between. The CDR3 sequence: CASSQDIASGETQYF. DNA for the CDR3: TGTGCCAGCAGCCAGGACATAGCCTCGGGGGAGACCCAGTACTTC.

This clonotype appeared a few times. This chain joins TRBV29-1 and TRBJ2-3; possibly TRBD1 for D (6 bases). The CDR3 spans 16 residues. Trimming removed 0 bases at V and 0 bases at J, with 13 bases between. CDR1 is SQVTM and CDR2 is ANQGSEA in the germline V gene. The chain's CDR3 is CSVEDFTGKSTDTQYF. CDR3 DNA: TGCAGCGTTGAAGATTTCACAGGGAAGAGCACAGATACGCAGTATTTT.

This clonotype appeared a few times. The chain combines TRBV10-3 with TRBJ1-2; D unclear. Germline lookup yields CDR1 ENHRY and CDR2 SYGVKD. V was shortened by 2 bases and J by 1 base, with 5 bases between the two germline ends. The CDR3 spans 13 residues. As DNA, the CDR3 is TGTGCCATCAGTGAGACAATTAACTATGGCTACACCTTC. Translating it yields CAISETINYGYTF.

The chain is built from TRBV29-1 and TRBJ1-2; D is unresolved. V lost 3 bases, J lost 6 bases, and 11 bases lay in between. The CDR3 sequence is 12 residues long. The germline V gene encodes CDR1 SQVTM and CDR2 ANQGSEA. In nucleotides, the CDR3 is TGCAGCGTTGAGACCTCGTTCGATGGCTACACCTTC. Translation: CSVETSFDGYTF.

The chain carries TRBV6-1 and TRBJ2-3; 10 nucleotides line up with TRBD2. CDR3 length: 18 amino acids. J gave up 5 bases and V 5 bases, and 16 bases lay outside the gene matches. Germline values: CDR1 MNHNS, CDR2 SASEGT. CDR3 residues: CASSTRPLAGGREDTQYF. In nucleotides, the CDR3 is TGTGCCAGCAGTACCAGACCTTTAGCGGGGGGAAGAGAAGATACGCAGTATTTT.

This chain joins TRBV10-1 and TRBJ2-3; 8 bases align to TRBD1. Germline assignment: CDR1 WNHNN and CDR2 SYGVQD (reference sequence). CDR3 size: 14 residues. Unmatched junction bases numbered 7, after V lost 8 bases and J lost 3 bases. CDR3 sequence (DNA): TGCGCCAGCGGACCGGGACAGGCTACAGATACGCAGTATTTT. Translation: CASGPGQATDTQYF.

This sequence joins TRBV29-1 and TRBJ1-5; D perhaps matches TRBD1 (5 bases). From germline, CDR1 is SQVTM and CDR2 ANQGSEA. The CDR3 runs to 12 residues. The V and J ends lost 7 bases and 11 bases respectively, with 18 bases between them. CDR3 sequence reads: CSDRGEVGAQHF. The CDR3 DNA reads as TGCAGCGACCGAGGGGAGGTCGGAGCCCAGCATTTT.

In its sample, this clonotype was seen a few times. This chain links TRBV12-5 with TRBJ2-1; 7 bases fit TRBD1. Looked up from germline, CDR1 is LGHNT and CDR2 is FRNRAP. The CDR3 extends over 15 amino acids. Trimming took 2 bases from V and 6 from J; bases not matched to a gene: 7. The CDR3 here is CASGLTGVLVNEQFF. The CDR3 bases are TGTGCTAGTGGTTTGACAGGGGTCTTAGTCAATGAGCAGTTCTTC.

V gene TRBV9 combines with J gene TRBJ1-1; 7 nucleotides agree with TRBD1. This CDR3 region has 15 residues. Germline values: CDR1 SGDLS, CDR2 YYNGEE. With V trimmed by 3 bases and J by 6 bases, 11 bases remained unmatched. CDR3 nucleotides: TGTGCCAGCAGCGGGGGGGGACAGATAAACGCTGAAGCTTTCTTT. Encoded protein: CASSGGGQINAEAFF.

The sample holds a few counts of this clonotype. The V and J genes are TRBV6-1 and TRBJ1-5, with D unresolved. From germline, CDR1 is MNHNS and CDR2 SASEGT. This CDR3 contains 15 residues. The V and J ends lost 2 bases and 2 bases respectively, with 10 bases between them. CDR3 sequence: CASSERSAGNQPQHF. In DNA form, the CDR3 reads TGTGCCAGCAGTGAACGGTCAGCTGGCAATCAGCCCCAGCATTTT.

The gene calls are TRBV4-1 and TRBJ2-5, with 9 bases lining up with TRBD2. CDR1 MGHRA and CDR2 YSYEKL come from the germline V gene. CDR3 length: 17 amino acids. J gave up 2 bases and V 0 bases, and 7 bases lay outside the gene matches. The DNA of the CDR3 is TGCGCCAGCAGCCAAGATCGGGTAGCGGGAGCTCAAGAGACCCAGTACTTC. This translates into CASSQDRVAGAQETQYF.

The chain combines TRBV10-3 with TRBJ2-4; 7 bases match TRBD2. The V gene's germline CDR1 is ENHRY and CDR2 SYGVKD. The CDR3 runs to 13 residues. V shed 4 bases and J 7 bases; nucleotides not matched to a gene: 4. The CDR3 DNA is TGTGCCATCAGTGGGGGGGGGGGGAACATTCAGTACTTC. The encoded protein is CAISGGGGNIQYF.